These T cell receptor beta chains were read from a single sample in a study of CD8+ T cells in alopecia areata. Here immunoSEQ multiplex PCR was the method, and the copy in TCRdb shows in-frame clones only, minus some. The repertoire holds roughly 150,000 clones, with 45% to 60% as singletons. The source material was CD4+ T cells sorted from blood. All receptors derive from a human donor in good health. Both conserved end residues are trimmed from each CDR3. The order of the fields is V gene, J gene, CDR3 protein.

V gene: TRBV6-6; J gene: TRBJ2-7; CDR3 protein: ASSYRGKTHYEQY
V gene: TRBV6-6; J gene: TRBJ1-1; CDR3 protein: ASSGPAF
V gene: TRBV7-2; J gene: TRBJ2-2; CDR3 protein: ASSLFRSGELF
V gene: TRBV29-1; J gene: TRBJ2-7; CDR3 protein: SVKTLEQY
V gene: TRBV10-3; J gene: TRBJ2-3; CDR3 protein: AISESIAVGPDTQY
V gene: TRBV7-3; J gene: TRBJ1-5; CDR3 protein: ASSLNPFIHSPQH
V gene: TRBV4-2; J gene: TRBJ2-3; CDR3 protein: ASSQSSGSRTQY
V gene: TRBV2; J gene: TRBJ1-1; CDR3 protein: ASTPRMVPTEAF
V gene: TRBV30; J gene: TRBJ2-1; CDR3 protein: AWTGMGLADEPRNEQF
V gene: TRBV2; J gene: TRBJ2-3; CDR3 protein: ASSGGRRTDTQY
V gene: TRBV30; J gene: TRBJ1-4; CDR3 protein: AWSAQGFNEKLF
V gene: TRBV30; J gene: TRBJ2-3; CDR3 protein: AWSVAGGTDTQY
V gene: TRBV5-1; J gene: TRBJ1-3; CDR3 protein: ASSPEGASGNTIY
V gene: TRBV25-1; J gene: TRBJ2-7; CDR3 protein: ASSPGTGLYEQY